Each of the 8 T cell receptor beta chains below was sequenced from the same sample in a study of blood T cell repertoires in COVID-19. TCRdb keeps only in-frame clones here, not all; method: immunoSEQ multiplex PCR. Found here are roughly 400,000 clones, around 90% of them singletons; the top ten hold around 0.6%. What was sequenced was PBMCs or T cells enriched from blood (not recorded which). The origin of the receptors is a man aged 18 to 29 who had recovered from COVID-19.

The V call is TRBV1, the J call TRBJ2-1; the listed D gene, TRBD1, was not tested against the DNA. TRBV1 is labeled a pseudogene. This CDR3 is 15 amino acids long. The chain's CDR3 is CTSRGQPSSYNEQFF. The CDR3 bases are TGCACCAGCAGGGGACAGCCGAGCTCCTACAATGAGCAGTTCTTC.

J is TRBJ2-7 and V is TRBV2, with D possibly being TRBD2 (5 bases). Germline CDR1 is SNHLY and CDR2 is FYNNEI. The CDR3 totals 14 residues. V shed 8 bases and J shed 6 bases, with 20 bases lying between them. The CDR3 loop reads CASFSTWGVREQYF. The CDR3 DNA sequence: TGTGCCAGCTTTTCCACTTGGGGAGTGCGCGAGCAGTACTTC.

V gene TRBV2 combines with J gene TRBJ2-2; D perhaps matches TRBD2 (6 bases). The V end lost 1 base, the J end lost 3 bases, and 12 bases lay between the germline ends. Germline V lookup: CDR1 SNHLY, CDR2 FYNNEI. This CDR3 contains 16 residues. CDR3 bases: TGTGCCAGCAGTGAAGTGGGGGACTTGCACACCGGGGAGCTGTTTTTT. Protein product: CASSEVGDLHTGELFF.

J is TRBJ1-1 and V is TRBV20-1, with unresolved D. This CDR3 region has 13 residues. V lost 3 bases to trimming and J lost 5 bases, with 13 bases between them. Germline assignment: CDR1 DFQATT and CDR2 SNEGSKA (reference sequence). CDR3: CSASAGFVTEAFF. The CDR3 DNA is TGCAGTGCTAGTGCGGGGTTTGTGACTGAAGCTTTCTTT.

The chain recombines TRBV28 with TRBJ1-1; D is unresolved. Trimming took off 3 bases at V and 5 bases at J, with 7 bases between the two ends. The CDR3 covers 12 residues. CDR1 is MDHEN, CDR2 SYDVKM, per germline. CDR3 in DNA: TGTGCCAGCAGTTTGCCGGGGACTGAAGCTTTCTTT. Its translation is CASSLPGTEAFF.

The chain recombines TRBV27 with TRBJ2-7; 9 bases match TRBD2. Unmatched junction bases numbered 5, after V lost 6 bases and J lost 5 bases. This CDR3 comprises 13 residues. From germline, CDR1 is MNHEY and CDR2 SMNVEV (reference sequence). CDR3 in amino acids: CASRLAGLDEQYF. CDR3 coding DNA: TGTGCCAGCAGGCTAGCGGGACTAGACGAGCAGTACTTC.

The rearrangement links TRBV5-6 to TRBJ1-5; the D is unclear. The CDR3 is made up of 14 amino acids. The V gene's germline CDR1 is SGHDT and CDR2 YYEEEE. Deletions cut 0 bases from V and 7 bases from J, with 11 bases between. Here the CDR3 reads CASSLDNSEQPQHF. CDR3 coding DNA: TGTGCCAGCAGCTTGGACAATAGCGAACAGCCCCAGCATTTT.

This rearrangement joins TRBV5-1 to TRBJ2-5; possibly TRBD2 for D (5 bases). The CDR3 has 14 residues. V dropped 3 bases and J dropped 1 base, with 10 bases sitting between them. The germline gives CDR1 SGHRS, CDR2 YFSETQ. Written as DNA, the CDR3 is TGCGCCAGCAGCTACGGGGAGCCCCAAGAGACCCAGTACTTC. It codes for CASSYGEPQETQYF.